Listed below are T cell receptor beta chains from one sample, sequenced in a study of PD-L1 blockade in urothelial cancer. Clones were read by immunoSEQ multiplex PCR, and TCRdb kept only the in-frame ones, dropping some. The sample lists 100,000 or so clones, 70% to 90% occurring once. This specimen consisted of PBMCs, obtained around atezolizumab (anti-PD-L1) treatment. Source of these receptors: a man aged 45-60 years with urothelial cancer. CDR3s include the opening cysteine and the closing phenylalanine or tryptophan. D genes are given only for firm matches. The size entry is marked missing in some rows and otherwise reads once, few, many or a size class.

size	J	D	V	DNA	CDR3
NA	TRBJ1-1	NA	TRBV5-8	TGTGCCAGCAGCTTACTCGACAGAGAAGCTTTCTTT	CASSLLDREAFF
NA	TRBJ1-2	NA	TRBV7-9	TGTGCCAGCAGCTTAGCGGGGGCAGGGGCAGCCTATGGCTACACCTTC	CASSLAGAGAAYGYTF
NA	TRBJ1-2	TRBD1	TRBV6-6	TGTGCCAGCAGCTGGGACAGGGTCATCGGCTACACCTTC	CASSWDRVIGYTF
NA	TRBJ1-2	NA	TRBV9	TGTGCCAGCAGCGTAGCCGGGGGGGATAACTATGGCTACACCTTC	CASSVAGGDNYGYTF
NA	TRBJ1-1	NA	TRBV19	TGTGCCAGTAGCGGACAGCTGAACACTGAAGCTTTCTTT	CASSGQLNTEAFF
few	TRBJ2-7	TRBD1	TRBV5-4	TGTGCCAGCAGCATGGACAGGGGAAAAACGCGGGAGCAGTACTTC	CASSMDRGKTREQYF
NA	TRBJ2-2	NA	TRBV18	TGTGCCAGCACTCTTCCGGGACACAGGAACACCGGGGAGCTGTTTTTT	CASTLPGHRNTGELFF
NA	TRBJ2-1	NA	TRBV6-5	TGTGCCAGCGGAGGGGGCGGACACTACAATGAGCAGTTCTTC	CASGGGGHYNEQFF
NA	TRBJ2-1	TRBD2	TRBV5-1	TGCGCCAGCAGCCCGGGGACTAGCGGGAGGCTGAAGAACAATGAGCAGTTCTTC	CASSPGTSGRLKNNEQFF
NA	TRBJ1-5	NA	TRBV5-8	TGTGCCAGCAGCCCGGGGGACCGGAATAGCAATCAGCCCCAGCATTTT	CASSPGDRNSNQPQHF
NA	TRBJ2-5	NA	TRBV28	TGTGCCAGCAGAGACCGGCGCGGGACCCAAGAGACCCAGTACTTC	CASRDRRGTQETQYF
NA	TRBJ2-3	TRBD2	TRBV15	TGTGCCACCAGCAAAGGACTAGCGGGGAGCACAGATACGCAGTATTTT	CATSKGLAGSTDTQYF
NA	TRBJ2-7	TRBD2	TRBV9	TGTGCCAGCAGCGTAGCTAGCGGGAGTCACGAGCAGTACTTC	CASSVASGSHEQYF
NA	TRBJ1-1	NA	TRBV12-5	TGTGCTAGTGGTTTGTTCGGGGGCACTGAAGCTTTCTTT	CASGLFGGTEAFF
NA	TRBJ1-6	NA	TRBV5-8	TGTGCCAGCAGCAGAGACAGGTTGAGTAACTCCTATAATTCACCCCTCCACTTT	CASSRDRLSNSYNSPLHF
NA	TRBJ2-1	TRBD1	TRBV2	TGTGCCAGCAGTGAAATTATGGGACAGGGGGCGCAGGGTGAGCAGTTCTTC	CASSEIMGQGAQGEQFF
NA	TRBJ1-1	NA	TRBV30	TGTGCCTGGAGTGGACAGTTGAACACTGAAGCTTTCTTT	CAWSGQLNTEAFF
NA	TRBJ2-6	NA	TRBV5-6	TGTGCCAGCAGCTCCAGAGCGAGGGCTTCATGGGCTGGGGCCAACGTCCTGACTTTC	CASSSRARASWAGANVLTF
NA	TRBJ2-7	TRBD2	TRBV19	TGTGCCAGTAGTATCGGGGACGGGACTAGCGGCGAGCAGTACTTC	CASSIGDGTSGEQYF
NA	TRBJ2-7	TRBD1	TRBV5-6	TGTGCCAGCAGCTATGGACAGGGAGGAAGTGGGCAGTACTTC	CASSYGQGGSGQYF
NA	TRBJ1-6	NA	TRBV7-9	TGTGCCAGCAGCTTGCAGGGCTCCTATAATTCACCCCTCCACTTT	CASSLQGSYNSPLHF
NA	TRBJ2-5	NA	TRBV6-5	TGTGCCAGCAGTTATAGAGGGTCCGGGGAGACCCAGTACTTC	CASSYRGSGETQYF
NA	TRBJ2-1	TRBD2	TRBV6-6	TGTGCCAGCAGTTACTTCCTAGCGGGAAGGGGTGAGCAGTTCTTC	CASSYFLAGRGEQFF
NA	TRBJ1-3	NA	TRBV11-2	TGTGCCAGCAGCTTAATAGGGGCAGGAAACACCATATATTTT	CASSLIGAGNTIYF
NA	TRBJ2-3	TRBD2	TRBV28	TGTGCCAGCAGTTTACGAACTAGCGGAACTAGCACAGATACGCAGTATTTT	CASSLRTSGTSTDTQYF
NA	TRBJ2-1	TRBD1	TRBV9	TGTGCCAGCAGCGGAGGTTCCGGGACAGGGGACGGGTCCTACAATGAGCAGTTCTTC	CASSGGSGTGDGSYNEQFF
NA	TRBJ2-2	TRBD1	TRBV19	TGTGCCAGTACCCTGACAGGGGGCACCGGGGAGCTGTTTTTT	CASTLTGGTGELFF
once	TRBJ1-2	NA	TRBV7-9	TGTGCCAGCAGCTTAGGGACAGCGTATCGGGGCTACACCTTC	CASSLGTAYRGYTF
NA	TRBJ1-5	NA	TRBV10-3	TGTGCCATCAGTGAGGGACAGATGGCCGGTAGCAATCAGCCCCAGCATTTT	CAISEGQMAGSNQPQHF
NA	TRBJ2-5	TRBD2	TRBV9	TGTGCCAGCAGCGCTAGCGGGAGGGCAGAGACCCAGTACTTC	CASSASGRAETQYF
NA	TRBJ2-1	TRBD2	TRBV27	TGTGCCAGCAGTCTCCGGACTAGCGGGAGTAGTTTAAATGAGCAGTTCTTC	CASSLRTSGSSLNEQFF
NA	TRBJ2-7	TRBD1	TRBV27	TGTGCCAGCAGTCCAACAGGGGTCATCTCCTACGAGCAGTACTTC	CASSPTGVISYEQYF
NA	TRBJ1-1	NA	TRBV5-1	TGCGCCAGCACCTCAAGACCGTTGGTGGTGAGCGAGGGCACTGAAGCTTTCTTT	CASTSRPLVVSEGTEAFF
NA	TRBJ2-1	NA	TRBV9	TGTGCCAGCAGCGTAGCGGGAGAAACCTACAATGAGCAGTTCTTC	CASSVAGETYNEQFF
NA	TRBJ2-1	TRBD2	TRBV10-3	TGTGCCATCAGTGGACTAGCGGCTGCGAACAATGAGCAGTTCTTC	CAISGLAAANNEQFF
NA	TRBJ2-7	TRBD1	TRBV28	TGTGCCAGCAGTTCTGCGGACAGGGCGAGCGAGCAGTACTTC	CASSSADRASEQYF
NA	TRBJ2-7	NA	TRBV11-2	TGTGCCAGCAGCTTAAAACCTAGCGAGACTTACGAGCAGTACTTC	CASSLKPSETYEQYF
NA	TRBJ2-5	NA	TRBV30	TGTGCCTGGAGGGAGCTAGCCCTGAAAGAGACCCAGTACTTC	CAWRELALKETQYF
NA	TRBJ2-7	NA	TRBV6-5	TGTGCCAGCAGTTACTCGGGCAGGAAGCTAAACGAGCAGTACTTC	CASSYSGRKLNEQYF
NA	TRBJ1-4	NA	TRBV28	TGTGCCAGCAGCTCACCCCCAACATACGGGGATGAAAAACTGTTTTTT	CASSSPPTYGDEKLFF
NA	TRBJ2-2	NA	TRBV30	TGTGCCTGGAGAAACAGGGATATCGGGGAGCTGTTTTTT	CAWRNRDIGELFF
few	TRBJ1-6	NA	TRBV6-4	TGTGCCAGCAGTGACTCGATGGGCGTAGGTTCACCCCTCCACTTT	CASSDSMGVGSPLHF
NA	TRBJ2-5	NA	TRBV5-4	TGTGCCAGCAGCTTGGTTCCGGGAGCGGTTAGGGAGACCCAGTACTTC	CASSLVPGAVRETQYF
NA	TRBJ2-4	TRBD1	TRBV9	TGTGCCAGCAGCGGGGGACAGGGGCCGAACATTCAGTACTTC	CASSGGQGPNIQYF
NA	TRBJ1-3	NA	TRBV19	TGTGCCAGTAGCGGTATGGGGGCCTTTGGAAACACCATATATTTT	CASSGMGAFGNTIYF
NA	TRBJ1-6	NA	TRBV27	TGTGCCAGCAGTTTAAGCAGGGGCAATTCACCCCTCCACTTT	CASSLSRGNSPLHF
NA	TRBJ1-4	NA	TRBV7-8	TGTGCCAGCAGCTTAGGACAGTACTTGAGTGAAAAACTGTTTTTT	CASSLGQYLSEKLFF
NA	TRBJ1-1	NA	TRBV28	TGTGCCAGCAGTTTATGGTTGAGAGAAGCTTTCTTT	CASSLWLREAFF
NA	TRBJ1-1	NA	TRBV4-1	TGCGCCAGCAGCCACCCCGTCACAGGGAACACTGAAGCTTTCTTT	CASSHPVTGNTEAFF
NA	TRBJ2-3	TRBD2	TRBV4-1	TGCGCCAGCAGCCAAGCCCCTAGCGGGAGTCGGGCAGATACGCAGTATTTT	CASSQAPSGSRADTQYF
NA	TRBJ2-2	NA	TRBV19	TGTGCCAGTAGTATTGAGGACAAATGGTTTGAGAACACCGGGGAGCTGTTTTTT	CASSIEDKWFENTGELFF